Listed here is a single T cell receptor (beta chain). Sequencing used immunoSEQ multiplex PCR; TCRdb keeps in-frame clones, though not all of them. The sample comprises tens of thousands of clones, 95% to 98% of which are singletons, and 0.095% rests with the top ten. The CDR3 length is 15 residues. CDR1 LNHDA and CDR2 SQIVND come from the germline V gene (reference sequence). V was trimmed by 3 bases and J by 0 bases, leaving 11 bases between them. The data were obtained in a study of siplizumab effects on memory and regulatory T cells. The TCR originated in a human donor in good health. The sample consisted of naive CD8+ T cells sorted from blood. The chain employs TRBV19 and TRBJ1-2; D not resolved. The DNA for the CDR3 is TGTGCCAGTAGTATTTGGACGGAATCTAACTATGGCTACACCTTC. Its protein is CASSIWTESNYGYTF.